Listed here are 6 T cell receptor beta chains from one sample, sequenced in a study of Tregs in tolerant kidney transplant recipients. The assay was immunoSEQ multiplex PCR, and TCRdb's table has in-frame clones only and misses some. This sample yields about 52,000 clones, of which about 90% are seen a single time; nearly 15% belongs to the top ten. The nonmyeloablative bone marrow transplants came from related graft donors, with transient mixed chimerism. This specimen consisted of CD8+ T cells from blood (PBMCs), obtained 24 months after the transplant. These receptors originate from a human patient who received a combined kidney and bone marrow transplant. Some T cells may be transferred from the graft donor.

This clone has a single count. CDR3: CASSHLQGEQYF. Written as DNA, the CDR3 is TGTGCCAGCAGCCATTTACAGGGAGAGCAGTACTTC. The gene calls are TRBV4-2 and TRBJ2-7; D perhaps matches TRBD1 (6 bases). V lost 3 bases and J lost 7, with 10 bases in between. This CDR3 contains 12 residues. The germline V gene has CDR1 LGHNA and CDR2 YNFKEQ.

The chain joins TRBV13 to TRBJ2-6; TRBD2 agrees at 10 bases. The V and J ends lost 6 bases and 1 base, in that order; junction bases with no gene match: 9. CDR3 length: 18 residues. Germline lookup yields CDR1 PRHDT and CDR2 FYEKMQ (reference sequence). The CDR3 sequence: CASSISPSGSSGANVLTF. CDR3 coding DNA: TGTGCCAGCAGTATCTCTCCTAGCGGGAGTTCTGGGGCCAACGTCCTGACTTTC.

The J gene is TRBJ1-6, the V gene TRBV4-2; TRBD1 matches 9 bases. CDR1 is LGHNA and CDR2 is YNFKEQ in the germline V gene. The V and J ends lost 6 bases and 9 bases, in that order; junction bases with no gene match: 6. The CDR3 extends over 14 amino acids. The CDR3 bases are TGTGCCAGCAGACAGGACAGGGGAGGTTCACCCCTCCACTTT. The encoded protein is CASRQDRGGSPLHF.

V and J are TRBV5-1 and TRBJ2-1; 8 positions match TRBD1. Looked up from germline, CDR1 is SGHRS and CDR2 is YFSETQ. CDR3 length: 16 amino acids. Losses at the gene ends were 0 bases for V and 2 bases for J; bases not matched to a gene: 4. The CDR3 loop reads CASSLERQGPYNEQFF. Here the CDR3 DNA reads TGCGCCAGCAGCTTGGAAAGACAGGGGCCCTACAATGAGCAGTTCTTC.

The chain uses TRBV5-4 and TRBJ2-5; 10 nucleotides line up with TRBD2. V trimming: 4 bases; J trimming: 3 bases; junction bases outside the gene matches: 3. The CDR3 contains 14 residues. The germline gives CDR1 SGHNT, CDR2 YYREEE (reference sequence). This CDR3 reads CASSDGLAEETQYF. CDR3 DNA sequence: TGTGCCAGCAGCGACGGACTAGCGGAAGAGACCCAGTACTTC. Drawing the rest from reference TRBV5-4 and TRBJ2-5, the complete variable domain is ETGVTQSPTHLIKTRGQQVTLRCSSQSGHNTVSWYQQALGQGPQFIFQYYREEENGRGNFPPRFSGLQFPNYSSELNVNALELDDSALYLCASSDGLAEETQYFGPGTRLLVL.

The CDR3 bases are TGCGCCAGCAGCCAAGATCGGGACAGGGGGCTGAACGAGCAGTACTTC. Translation: CASSQDRDRGLNEQYF. The V gene is TRBV4-3, the J gene TRBJ2-7; TRBD1 matches 12 bases. Germline V gene sequence: CDR1 LGHNA, CDR2 YSLEER. V lost 0 bases and J lost 5; bases outside the gene matches: 5. The CDR3 sequence is 16 residues long.